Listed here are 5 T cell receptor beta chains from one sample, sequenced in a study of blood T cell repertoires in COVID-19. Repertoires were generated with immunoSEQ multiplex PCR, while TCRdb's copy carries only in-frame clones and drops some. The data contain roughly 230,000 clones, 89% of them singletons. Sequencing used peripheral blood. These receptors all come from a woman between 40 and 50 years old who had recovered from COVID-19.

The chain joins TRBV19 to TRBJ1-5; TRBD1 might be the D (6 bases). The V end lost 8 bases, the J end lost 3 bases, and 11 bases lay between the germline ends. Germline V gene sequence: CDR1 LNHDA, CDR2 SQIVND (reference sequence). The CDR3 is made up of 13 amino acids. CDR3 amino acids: CASRGQPNQPQHF. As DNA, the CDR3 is TGTGCCAGTCGCGGACAGCCCAATCAGCCCCAGCATTTT. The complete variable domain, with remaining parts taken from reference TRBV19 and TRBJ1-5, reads DGGITQSPKYLFRKEGQNVTLSCEQNLNHDAMYWYRQDPGQGLRLIYYSQIVNDFQKGDIAEGYSVSREKKESFPLTVTSAQKNPTAFYLCASRGQPNQPQHFGDGTRLSIL.

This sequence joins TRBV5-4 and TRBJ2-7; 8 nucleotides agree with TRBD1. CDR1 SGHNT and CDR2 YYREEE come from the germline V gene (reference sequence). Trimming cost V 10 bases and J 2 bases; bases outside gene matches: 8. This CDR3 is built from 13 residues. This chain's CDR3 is CACGGRGPYEQYF. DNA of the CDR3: TGTGCCTGCGGCGGCAGGGGGCCCTACGAGCAGTACTTC.

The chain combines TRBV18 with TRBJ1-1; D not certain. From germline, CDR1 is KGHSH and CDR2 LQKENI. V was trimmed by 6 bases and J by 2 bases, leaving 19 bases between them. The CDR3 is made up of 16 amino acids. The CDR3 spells CASSPLAGSSNTEAFF. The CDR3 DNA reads TGTGCCAGCTCGCCCCTTGCGGGGAGCTCTAACACTGAAGCTTTCTTT.

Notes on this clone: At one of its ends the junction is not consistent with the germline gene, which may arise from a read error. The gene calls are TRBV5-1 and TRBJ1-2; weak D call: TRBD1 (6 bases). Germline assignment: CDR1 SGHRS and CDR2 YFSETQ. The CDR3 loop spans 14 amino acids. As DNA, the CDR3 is TGCGTCAGCAGCTTGGGAACAGGGTTGCCTGGCTACACCTTC. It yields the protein CVSSLGTGLPGYTF.

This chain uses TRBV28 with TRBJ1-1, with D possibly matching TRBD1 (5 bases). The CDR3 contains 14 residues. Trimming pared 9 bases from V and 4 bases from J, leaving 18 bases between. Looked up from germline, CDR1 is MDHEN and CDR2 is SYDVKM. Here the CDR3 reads CASRPPGFATEAFF. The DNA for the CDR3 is TGTGCCAGTAGACCACCAGGGTTCGCCACTGAAGCTTTCTTT. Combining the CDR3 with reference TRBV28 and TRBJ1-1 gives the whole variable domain DVKVTQSSRYLVKRTGEKVFLECVQDMDHENMFWYRQDPGLGLRLIYFSYDVKMKEKGDIPEGYSVSREKKERFSLILESASTNQTSMYLCASRPPGFATEAFFGQGTRLTVV.